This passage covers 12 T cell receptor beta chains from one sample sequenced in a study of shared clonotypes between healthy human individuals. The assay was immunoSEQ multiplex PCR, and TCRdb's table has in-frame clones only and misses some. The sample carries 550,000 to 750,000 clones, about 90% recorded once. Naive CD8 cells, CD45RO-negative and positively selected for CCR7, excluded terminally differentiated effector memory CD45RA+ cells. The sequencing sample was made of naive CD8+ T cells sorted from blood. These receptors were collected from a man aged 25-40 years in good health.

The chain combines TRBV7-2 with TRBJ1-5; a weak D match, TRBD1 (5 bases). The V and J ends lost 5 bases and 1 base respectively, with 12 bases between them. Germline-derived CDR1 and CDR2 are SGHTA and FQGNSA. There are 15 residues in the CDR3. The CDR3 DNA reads TGTGCCAGCAGCCCCGGGACTTCAAGCAATCAGCCCCAGCATTTT. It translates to CASSPGTSSNQPQHF.

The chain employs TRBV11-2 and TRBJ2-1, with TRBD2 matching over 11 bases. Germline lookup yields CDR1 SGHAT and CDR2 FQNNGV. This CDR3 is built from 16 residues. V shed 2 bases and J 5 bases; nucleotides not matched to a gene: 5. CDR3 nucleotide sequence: TGTGCCAGCAGCTTAAGGTCACTAGCGGGAGACAATGAGCAGTTCTTC. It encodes CASSLRSLAGDNEQFF.

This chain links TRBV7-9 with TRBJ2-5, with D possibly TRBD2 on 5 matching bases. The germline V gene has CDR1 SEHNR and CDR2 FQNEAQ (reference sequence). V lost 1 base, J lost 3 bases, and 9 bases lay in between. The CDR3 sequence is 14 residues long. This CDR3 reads CASSLEDWKETQYF. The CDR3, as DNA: TGTGCCAGCAGCTTAGAGGACTGGAAAGAGACCCAGTACTTC.

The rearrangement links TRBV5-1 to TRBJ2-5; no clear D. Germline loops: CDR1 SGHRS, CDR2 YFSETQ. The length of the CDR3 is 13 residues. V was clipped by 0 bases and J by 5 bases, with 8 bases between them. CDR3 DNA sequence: TGCGCCAGCAGCTTGGACGACCGGGAGACCCAGTACTTC. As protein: CASSLDDRETQYF.

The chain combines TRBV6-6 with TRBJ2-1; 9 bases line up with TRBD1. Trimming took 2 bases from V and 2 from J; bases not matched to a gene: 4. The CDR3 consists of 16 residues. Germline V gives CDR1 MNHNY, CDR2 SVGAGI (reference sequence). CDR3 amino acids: CASSYAGQGTYNEQFF. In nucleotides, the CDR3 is TGTGCCAGCAGTTACGCGGGACAGGGAACCTACAATGAGCAGTTCTTC.

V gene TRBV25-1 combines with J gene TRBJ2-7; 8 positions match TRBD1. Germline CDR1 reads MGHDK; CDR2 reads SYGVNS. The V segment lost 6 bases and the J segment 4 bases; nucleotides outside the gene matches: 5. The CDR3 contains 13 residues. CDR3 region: CASRLRDRYEQYF. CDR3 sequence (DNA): TGTGCCAGCAGATTACGGGACAGGTACGAGCAGTACTTC.

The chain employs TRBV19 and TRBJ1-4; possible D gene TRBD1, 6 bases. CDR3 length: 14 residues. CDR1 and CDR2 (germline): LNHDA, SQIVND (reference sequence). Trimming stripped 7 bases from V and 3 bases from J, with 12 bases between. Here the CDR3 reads CASKSQGPNEKLFF. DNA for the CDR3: TGTGCCAGTAAGAGTCAGGGGCCTAATGAAAAACTGTTTTTT.

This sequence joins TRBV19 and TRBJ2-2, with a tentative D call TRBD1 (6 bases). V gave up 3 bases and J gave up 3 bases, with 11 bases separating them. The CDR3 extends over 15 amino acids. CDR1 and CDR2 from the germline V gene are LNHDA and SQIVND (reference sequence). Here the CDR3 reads CASSIPGDHTGELFF. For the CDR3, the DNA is TGTGCCAGTAGTATCCCAGGGGATCACACCGGGGAGCTGTTTTTT.

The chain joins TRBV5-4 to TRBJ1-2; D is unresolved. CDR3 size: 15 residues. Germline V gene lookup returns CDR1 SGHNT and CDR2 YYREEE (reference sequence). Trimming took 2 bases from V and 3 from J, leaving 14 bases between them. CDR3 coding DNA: TGTGCCAGCAGCTTTCTCGAAACGGACTACTATGGCTACACCTTC. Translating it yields CASSFLETDYYGYTF.

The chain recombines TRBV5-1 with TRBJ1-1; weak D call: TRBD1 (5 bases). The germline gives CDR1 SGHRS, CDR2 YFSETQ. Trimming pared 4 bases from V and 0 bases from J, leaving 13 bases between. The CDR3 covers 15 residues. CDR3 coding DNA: TGCGCCAGCAGCCCGATCGGGGCTCTGAACACTGAAGCTTTCTTT. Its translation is CASSPIGALNTEAFF.

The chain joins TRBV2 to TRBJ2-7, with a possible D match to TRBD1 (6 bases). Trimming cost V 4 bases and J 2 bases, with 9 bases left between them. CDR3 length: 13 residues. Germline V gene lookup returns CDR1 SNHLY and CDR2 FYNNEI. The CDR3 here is CASSGTVTYEQYF. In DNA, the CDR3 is TGTGCCAGCAGTGGGACAGTAACCTACGAGCAGTACTTC.

The CDR3 loop reads CASSLPAGGNHEQYF. The DNA for the CDR3 is TGTGCCAGCAGCTTGCCGGCGGGAGGAAACCACGAGCAGTACTTC. This chain connects TRBV5-4 to TRBJ2-7; 8 bases are shared with TRBD2. Germline V CDR1 and CDR2: SGHNT, YYREEE (reference sequence). V shed 1 base, J shed 5 bases, and the junction held 8 bases outside the gene matches. The length of the CDR3 is 15 residues.